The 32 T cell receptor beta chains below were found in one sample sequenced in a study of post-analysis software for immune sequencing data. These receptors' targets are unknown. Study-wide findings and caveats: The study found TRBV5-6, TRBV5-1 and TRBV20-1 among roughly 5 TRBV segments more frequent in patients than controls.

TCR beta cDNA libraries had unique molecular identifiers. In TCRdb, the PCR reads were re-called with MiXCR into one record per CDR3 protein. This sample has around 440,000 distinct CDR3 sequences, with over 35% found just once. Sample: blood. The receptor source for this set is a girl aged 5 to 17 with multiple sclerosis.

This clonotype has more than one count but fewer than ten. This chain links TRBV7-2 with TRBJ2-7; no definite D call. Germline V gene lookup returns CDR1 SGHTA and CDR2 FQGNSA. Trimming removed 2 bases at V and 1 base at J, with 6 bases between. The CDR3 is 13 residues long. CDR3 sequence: CASSLSVSYEQYF. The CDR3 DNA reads TGTGCCAGCAGCTTATCCGTTTCCTACGAGCAGTACTTC.

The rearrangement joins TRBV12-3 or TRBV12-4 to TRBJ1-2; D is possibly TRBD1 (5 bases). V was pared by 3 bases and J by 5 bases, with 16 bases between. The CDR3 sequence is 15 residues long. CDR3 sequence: CASSFSGGLDYGYTF. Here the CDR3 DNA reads TGTGCCAGCAGTTTCTCGGGGGGTTTAGATTATGGCTACACCTTC.

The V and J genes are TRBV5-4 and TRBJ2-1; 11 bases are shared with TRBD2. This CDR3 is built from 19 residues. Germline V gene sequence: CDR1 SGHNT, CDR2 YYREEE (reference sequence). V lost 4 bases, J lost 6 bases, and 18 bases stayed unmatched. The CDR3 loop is CASSRISGRAPSGRNEQFF. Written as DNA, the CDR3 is TGTGCCAGCAGCCGCATTAGCGGGAGGGCCCCGTCGGGGCGCAATGAGCAGTTCTTC.

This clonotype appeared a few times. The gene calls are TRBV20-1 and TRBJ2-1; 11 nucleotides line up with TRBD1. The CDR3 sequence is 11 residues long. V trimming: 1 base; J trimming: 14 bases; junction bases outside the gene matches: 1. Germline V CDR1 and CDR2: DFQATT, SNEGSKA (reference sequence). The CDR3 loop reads CSARGDRGEFF. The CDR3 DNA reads TGCAGTGCTAGAGGGGACAGGGGGGAGTTCTTC.

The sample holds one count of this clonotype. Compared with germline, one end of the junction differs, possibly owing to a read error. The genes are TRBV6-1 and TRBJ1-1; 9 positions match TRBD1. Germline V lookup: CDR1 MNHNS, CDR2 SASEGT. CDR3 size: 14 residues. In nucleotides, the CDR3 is TGCGCCAGCAGTGAGGACAGGGGGAACACTGAAGCTTTCTTT. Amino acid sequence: CASSEDRGNTEAFF.

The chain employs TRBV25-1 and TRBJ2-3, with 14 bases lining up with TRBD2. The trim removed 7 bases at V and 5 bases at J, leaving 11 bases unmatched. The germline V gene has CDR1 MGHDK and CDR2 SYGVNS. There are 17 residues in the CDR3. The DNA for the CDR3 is TGTGCCAGCATACCCCCGGGACTAGCGGGAGTTGTAGATACGCAGTATTTT. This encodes CASIPPGLAGVVDTQYF.

The CDR3 coding sequence is TGCAGCGTGAGGGGTAGCGGGAGATCATTTGGTGAGCAGTTCTTC. Protein product: CSVRGSGRSFGEQFF. This chain connects TRBV29-1 to TRBJ2-1; 9 bases are shared with TRBD2. The J segment lost 9 bases and the V segment lost 6 bases, leaving 15 bases of the junction unmatched. Per germline, CDR1 SQVTM and CDR2 ANQGSEA. The CDR3 has 15 residues.

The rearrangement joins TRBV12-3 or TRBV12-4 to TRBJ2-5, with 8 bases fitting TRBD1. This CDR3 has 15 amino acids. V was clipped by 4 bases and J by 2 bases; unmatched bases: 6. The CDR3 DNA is TGTGCCAGCAGTTGGCACAGGGGGTTTCAAGAGACCCAGTACTTC. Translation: CASSWHRGFQETQYF.

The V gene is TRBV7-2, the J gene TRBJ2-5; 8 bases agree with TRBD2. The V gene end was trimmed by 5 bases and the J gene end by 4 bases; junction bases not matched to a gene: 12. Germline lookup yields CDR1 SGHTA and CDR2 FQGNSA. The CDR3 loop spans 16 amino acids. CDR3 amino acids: CASSLTGGPSGETQYF. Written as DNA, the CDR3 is TGTGCCAGCAGCCTGACGGGAGGGCCCTCTGGAGAGACCCAGTACTTC. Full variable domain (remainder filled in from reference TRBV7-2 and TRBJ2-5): GAGVSQSPSNKVTEKGKDVELRCDPISGHTALYWYRQSLGQGLEFLIYFQGNSAPDKSGLPSDRFSAERTGGSVSTLTIQRTQQEDSAVYLCASSLTGGPSGETQYFGPGTRLLVL.

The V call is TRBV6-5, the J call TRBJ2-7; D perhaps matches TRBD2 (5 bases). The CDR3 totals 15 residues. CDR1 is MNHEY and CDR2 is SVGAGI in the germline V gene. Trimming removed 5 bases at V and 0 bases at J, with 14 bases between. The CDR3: CASSQSGLSSYEQYF. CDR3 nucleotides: TGTGCCAGCAGTCAGAGCGGACTGAGCTCCTACGAGCAGTACTTC.

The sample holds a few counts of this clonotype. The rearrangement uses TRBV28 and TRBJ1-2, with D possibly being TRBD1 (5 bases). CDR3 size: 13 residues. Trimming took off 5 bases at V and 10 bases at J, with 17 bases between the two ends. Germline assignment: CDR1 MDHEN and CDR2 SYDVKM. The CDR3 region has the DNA TGTGCCAGCAGTATTACCCCAGGGAGAGACTACACCTTC. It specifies CASSITPGRDYTF.

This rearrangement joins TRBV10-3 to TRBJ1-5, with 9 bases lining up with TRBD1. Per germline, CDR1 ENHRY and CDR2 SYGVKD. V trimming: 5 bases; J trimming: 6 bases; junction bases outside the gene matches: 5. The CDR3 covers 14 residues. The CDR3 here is CAISRQGDSQPQHF. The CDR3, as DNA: TGTGCCATCAGTCGACAGGGGGACAGTCAGCCCCAGCATTTT.

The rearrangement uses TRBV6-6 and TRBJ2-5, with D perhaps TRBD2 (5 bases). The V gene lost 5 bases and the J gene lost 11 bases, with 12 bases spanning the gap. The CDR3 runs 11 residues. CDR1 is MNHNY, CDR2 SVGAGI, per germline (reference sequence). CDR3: CASSRNGEQYF. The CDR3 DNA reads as TGTGCCAGCAGTCGAAACGGGGAGCAGTACTTC.

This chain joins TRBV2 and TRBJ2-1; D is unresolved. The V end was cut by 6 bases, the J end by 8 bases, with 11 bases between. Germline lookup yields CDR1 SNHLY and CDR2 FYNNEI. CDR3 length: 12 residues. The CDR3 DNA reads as TGTGCCAGCAGCAGACCTAGGGATGAGCAGTTCTTC. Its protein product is CASSRPRDEQFF. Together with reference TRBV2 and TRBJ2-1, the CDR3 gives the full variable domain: EPEVTQTPSHQVTQMGQEVILRCVPISNHLYFYWYRQILGQKVEFLVSFYNNEISEKSEIFDDQFSVERPDGSNFTLKIRSTKLEDSAMYFCASSRPRDEQFFGPGTRLTVL.

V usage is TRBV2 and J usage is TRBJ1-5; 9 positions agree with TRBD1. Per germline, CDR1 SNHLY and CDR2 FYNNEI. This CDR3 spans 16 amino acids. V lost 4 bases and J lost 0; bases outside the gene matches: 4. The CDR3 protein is CASSGRDRDSNQPQHF. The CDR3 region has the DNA TGTGCCAGCAGTGGACGGGACAGGGATAGCAATCAGCCCCAGCATTTT.

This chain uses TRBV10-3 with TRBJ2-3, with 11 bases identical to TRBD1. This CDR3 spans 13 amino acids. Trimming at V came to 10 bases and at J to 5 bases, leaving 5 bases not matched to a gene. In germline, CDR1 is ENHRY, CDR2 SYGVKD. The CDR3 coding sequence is TGTGCCAATAGCGGGACAGGGGGAGATACGCAGTATTTT. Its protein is CANSGTGGDTQYF.

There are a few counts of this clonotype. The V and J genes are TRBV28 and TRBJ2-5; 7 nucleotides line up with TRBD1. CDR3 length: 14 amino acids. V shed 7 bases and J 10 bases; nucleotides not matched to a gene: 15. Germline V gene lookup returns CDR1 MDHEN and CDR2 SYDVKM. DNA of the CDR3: TGTGCCAGCATTAACACAGGGGTTAGTGGCGACCAGTACTTC. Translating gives CASINTGVSGDQYF.

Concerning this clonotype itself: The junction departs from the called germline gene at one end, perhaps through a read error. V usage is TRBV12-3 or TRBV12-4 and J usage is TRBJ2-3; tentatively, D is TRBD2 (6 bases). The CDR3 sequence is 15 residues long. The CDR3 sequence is CASSVSRRGTDAQYF. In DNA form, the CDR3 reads TGTGCCAGCAGTGTTAGCAGGAGGGGCACAGATGCGCAGTATTTT.

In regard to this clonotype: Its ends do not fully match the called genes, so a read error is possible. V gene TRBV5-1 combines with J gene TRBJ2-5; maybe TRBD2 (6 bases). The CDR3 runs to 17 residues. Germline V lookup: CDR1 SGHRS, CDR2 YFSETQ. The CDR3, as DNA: TGCGCCAGCAGCCATGGAGCCGGGAGAGCCGGGGCGGAGAACCAGTACTTC. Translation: CASSHGAGRAGAENQYF.

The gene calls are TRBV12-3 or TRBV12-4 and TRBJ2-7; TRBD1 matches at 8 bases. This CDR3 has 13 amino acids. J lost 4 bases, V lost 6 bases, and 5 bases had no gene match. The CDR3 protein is CASRPTGAYEQYF. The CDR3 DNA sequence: TGTGCCAGCAGGCCGACAGGGGCGTACGAGCAGTACTTC.

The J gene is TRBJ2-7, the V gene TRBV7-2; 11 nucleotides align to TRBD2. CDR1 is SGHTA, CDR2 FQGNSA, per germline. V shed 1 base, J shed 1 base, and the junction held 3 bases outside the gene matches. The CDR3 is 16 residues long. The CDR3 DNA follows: TGTGCCAGCAGCTTAGGAATAGCGGGAGGGTCCTACGAGCAGTACTTC. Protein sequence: CASSLGIAGGSYEQYF. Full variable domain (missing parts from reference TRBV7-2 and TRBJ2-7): GAGVSQSPSNKVTEKGKDVELRCDPISGHTALYWYRQSLGQGLEFLIYFQGNSAPDKSGLPSDRFSAERTGGSVSTLTIQRTQQEDSAVYLCASSLGIAGGSYEQYFGPGTRLTVT.

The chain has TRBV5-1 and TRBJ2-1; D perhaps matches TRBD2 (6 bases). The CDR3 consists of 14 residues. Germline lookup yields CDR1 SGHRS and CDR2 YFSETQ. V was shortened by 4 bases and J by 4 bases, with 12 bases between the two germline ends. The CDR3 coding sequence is TGCGCCAGCAGCCCGGGACTCCAATACAATGAGCAGTTCTTC. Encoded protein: CASSPGLQYNEQFF. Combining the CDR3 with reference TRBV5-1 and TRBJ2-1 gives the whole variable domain KAGVTQTPRYLIKTRGQQVTLSCSPISGHRSVSWYQQTPGQGLQFLFEYFSETQRNKGNFPGRFSGRQFSNSRSEMNVSTLELGDSALYLCASSPGLQYNEQFFGPGTRLTVL.

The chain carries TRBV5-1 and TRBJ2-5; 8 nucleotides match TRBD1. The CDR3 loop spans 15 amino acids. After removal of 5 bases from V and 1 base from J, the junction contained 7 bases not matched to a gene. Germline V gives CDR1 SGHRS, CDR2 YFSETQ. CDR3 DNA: TGCGCCAGCAGACCCTATGGGACAGGCCAAGAGACCCAGTACTTC. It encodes CASRPYGTGQETQYF.

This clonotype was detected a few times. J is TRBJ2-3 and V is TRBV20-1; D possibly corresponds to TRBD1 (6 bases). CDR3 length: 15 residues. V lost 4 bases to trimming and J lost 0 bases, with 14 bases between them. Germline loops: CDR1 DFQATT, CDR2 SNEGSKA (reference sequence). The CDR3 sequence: CSANDGQPSTDTQYF. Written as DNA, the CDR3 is TGCAGTGCTAACGACGGACAGCCAAGCACAGATACGCAGTATTTT.

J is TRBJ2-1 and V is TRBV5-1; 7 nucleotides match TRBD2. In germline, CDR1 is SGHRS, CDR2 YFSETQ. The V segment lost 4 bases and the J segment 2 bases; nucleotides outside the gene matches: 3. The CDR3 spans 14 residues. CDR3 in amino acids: CASSSGDPYNEQFF. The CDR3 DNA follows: TGCGCCAGCAGCAGCGGGGATCCCTACAATGAGCAGTTCTTC.

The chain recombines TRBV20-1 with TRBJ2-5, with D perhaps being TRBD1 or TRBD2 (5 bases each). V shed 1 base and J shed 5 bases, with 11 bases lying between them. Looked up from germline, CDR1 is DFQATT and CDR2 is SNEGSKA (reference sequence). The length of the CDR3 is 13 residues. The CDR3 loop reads CSARGSGTETQYF. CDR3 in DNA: TGCAGTGCTAGAGGGTCAGGGACGGAGACCCAGTACTTC.

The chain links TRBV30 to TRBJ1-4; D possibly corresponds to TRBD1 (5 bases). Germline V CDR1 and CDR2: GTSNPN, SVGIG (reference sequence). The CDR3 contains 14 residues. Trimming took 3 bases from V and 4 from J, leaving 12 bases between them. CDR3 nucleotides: TGTGCCTGGAGATCTGACAGCTATAATGAAAAACTGTTTTTT. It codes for CAWRSDSYNEKLFF.

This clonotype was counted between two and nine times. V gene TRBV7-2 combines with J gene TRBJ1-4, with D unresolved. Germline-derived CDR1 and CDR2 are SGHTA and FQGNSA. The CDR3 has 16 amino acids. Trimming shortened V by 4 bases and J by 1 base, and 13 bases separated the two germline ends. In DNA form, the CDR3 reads TGTGCCAGCAGCTCAAGGGTCGGGCAAACTAATGAAAAACTGTTTTTT. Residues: CASSSRVGQTNEKLFF.

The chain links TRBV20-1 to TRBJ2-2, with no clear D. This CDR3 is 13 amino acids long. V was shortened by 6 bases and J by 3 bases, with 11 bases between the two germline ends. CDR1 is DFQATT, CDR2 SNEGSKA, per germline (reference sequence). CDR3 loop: CSAPRDHTGELFF. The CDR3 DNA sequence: TGCAGTGCCCCCAGAGATCACACCGGGGAGCTGTTTTTT.

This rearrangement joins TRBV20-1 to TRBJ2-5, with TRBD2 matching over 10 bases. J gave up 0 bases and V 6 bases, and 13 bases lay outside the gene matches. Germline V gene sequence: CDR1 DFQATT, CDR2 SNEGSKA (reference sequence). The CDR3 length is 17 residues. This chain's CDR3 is CSARGSTSGFYQETQYF. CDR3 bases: TGCAGTGCAAGGGGTTCGACTAGCGGGTTCTACCAAGAGACCCAGTACTTC.

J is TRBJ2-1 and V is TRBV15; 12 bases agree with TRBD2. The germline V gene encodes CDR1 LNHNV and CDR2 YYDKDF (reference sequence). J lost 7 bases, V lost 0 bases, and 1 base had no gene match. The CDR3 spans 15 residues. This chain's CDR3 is CATSRDLAGGNEQFF. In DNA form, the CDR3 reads TGTGCCACCAGCAGAGATCTAGCGGGGGGGAATGAGCAGTTCTTC. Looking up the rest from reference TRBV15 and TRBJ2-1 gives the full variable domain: DAMVIQNPRYQVTQFGKPVTLSCSQTLNHNVMYWYQQKSSQAPKLLFHYYDKDFNNEADTPDNFQSRRPNTSFCFLDIRSPGLGDTAMYLCATSRDLAGGNEQFFGPGTRLTVL.

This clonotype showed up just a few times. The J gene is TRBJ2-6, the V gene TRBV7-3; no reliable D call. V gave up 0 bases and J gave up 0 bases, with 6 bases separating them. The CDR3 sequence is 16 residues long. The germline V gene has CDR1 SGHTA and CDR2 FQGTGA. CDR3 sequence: CASSLTRDSGANVLTF. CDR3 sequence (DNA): TGTGCCAGCAGCTTAACTAGGGACTCTGGGGCCAACGTCCTGACTTTC.